This paragraph covers one T cell receptor beta chain sequence. This clone's antigen is unknown. No base quality information exists; no much larger clone differs at one position. This sample stems from a study of control samples from healthy donors and cancer patients (dated by TCRdb to about 2020). The method was the immunoSEQ multiplex PCR assay. As stored in TCRdb, this immuneACCESS dataset retains in-frame rearrangements with V and J assigned. A fraction of the clones does not appear; measured against another copy, unresolved V genes explain less than half of the discrepancy, and the remainder lacks a known reason. This sample holds under 85,000 clones; roughly 84% were observed only once. Jointly, the top ten make up 2.9% of the sample. The germline ends are 10 bases apart after V is trimmed by 2 bases and J by 1 base. The germline V gene sets CDR1 to KGHDR and CDR2 to SFDVKD. The CDR3 runs 16 residues from the cysteine to the phenylalanine. The CDR3 DNA has 48 bases and is translated from base 1.

Specimen: PBMCs. The rearranged segments are TRBV24-1 and TRBJ2-2; the D call could be TRBD1 or TRBD2, with each sharing 6 bases. The TCR comes from a woman aged 50 to 65 with lung cancer. CDR3 loop: CATSDWGAQNTGELFF. The DNA sequence follows: TGTGCCACCAGTGATTGGGGGGCGCAGAACACCGGGGAGCTGTTTTTT.